This T cell receptor beta chain was profiled in a study of control samples from healthy donors and cancer patients. Sequencing used immunoSEQ multiplex PCR; TCRdb keeps in-frame clones, though not all of them. Of about 130,000 clones listed, roughly 90% are singletons. Germline lookup yields CDR1 GTSNPN and CDR2 SVGIG (reference sequence). Trimming removed 5 bases at V and 0 bases at J, with 7 bases between. The CDR3 spans 12 residues. The chain links TRBV30 to TRBJ2-5; no clear D gene. The sample was blood. The sequence derives from a man aged 45 to 65 in good health. The CDR3 nucleotides are TGTGCCTGGTGCGAGGACCAAGAGACCCAGTACTTC. This codes for CAWCEDQETQYF. The entire variable domain, with the rest obtained from reference TRBV30 and TRBJ2-5, is as follows: SQTIHQWPATLVQPVGSPLSLECTVEGTSNPNLYWYRQAAGRGLQLLFYSVGIGQISSEVPQNLSASRPQDRQFILSSKKLLLSDSGFYLCAWCEDQETQYFGPGTRLLVL.